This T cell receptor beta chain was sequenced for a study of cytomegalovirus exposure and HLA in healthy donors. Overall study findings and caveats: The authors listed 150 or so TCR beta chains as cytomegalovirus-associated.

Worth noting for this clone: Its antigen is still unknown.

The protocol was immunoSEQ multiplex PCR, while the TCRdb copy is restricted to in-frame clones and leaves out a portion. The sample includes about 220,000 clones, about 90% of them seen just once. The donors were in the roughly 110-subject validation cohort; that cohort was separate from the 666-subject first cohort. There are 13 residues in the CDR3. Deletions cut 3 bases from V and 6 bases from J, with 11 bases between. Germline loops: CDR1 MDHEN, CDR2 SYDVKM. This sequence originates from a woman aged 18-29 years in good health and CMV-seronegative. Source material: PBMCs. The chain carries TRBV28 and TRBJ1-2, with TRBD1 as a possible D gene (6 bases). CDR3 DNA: TGTGCCAGCAGTTTGGGGGCAGGGGATGGCTACACCTTC. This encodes CASSLGAGDGYTF.